These 32 T cell receptor beta chains share one sample of origin, sequenced in a study of T cell repertoires in cytomegalovirus infection. Their target antigens are unknown. TCRdb ran MiXCR on the reads and lists one entry per CDR3 protein. The sample carries about 920,000 distinct CDR3 sequences, around a third recorded once. Here the sequenced sample was cultured CD8+ T cells from PBMCs, taken from culture after CMV antigen stimulation. These receptors were taken from a human donor in good health (CMV status not recorded). Some clones in this sample may be carry-over from other donors' samples.

V and J are TRBV12-3 or TRBV12-4 and TRBJ2-3, with D possibly matching TRBD2 (5 bases). Deletions cut 3 bases from V and 2 bases from J, with 15 bases between. The CDR3 runs 16 residues. CDR3: CASSFEGGGDTDTQYF. DNA for the CDR3: TGTGCCAGCAGTTTCGAAGGCGGAGGAGACACAGATACGCAGTATTTT.

The chain couples TRBV7-4 to TRBJ1-3; 10 nucleotides align to TRBD1. CDR1 and CDR2 (germline): SGHVT, SQSDAQ. CDR3 length: 21 amino acids. V dropped 3 bases and J dropped 3; count of bases not matched to a gene: 20. CDR3 protein: CASSFLGGSPGTGAFGNTIYF. The CDR3 DNA follows: TGTGCCAGCAGCTTTTTGGGTGGTTCTCCCGGGACAGGGGCCTTTGGAAACACCATATATTTT.

This clonotype was found a few times. The chain couples TRBV27 to TRBJ2-3; TRBD1 agrees at 9 bases. V trimming: 5 bases; J trimming: 7 bases; junction bases outside the gene matches: 7. The CDR3 consists of 14 residues. Germline V gene lookup returns CDR1 MNHEY and CDR2 SMNVEV (reference sequence). The CDR3, as DNA: TGTGCCAGCAGTGAGTGGGACAGGGAGAATACGCAGTATTTT. Protein: CASSEWDRENTQYF.

In this sample, this clonotype turned up a few times. This chain joins TRBV7-9 and TRBJ2-5; a weak D match, TRBD2 (6 bases). The CDR3 has 15 amino acids. Trimming removed 3 bases from V and 1 base from J, with 12 bases in between. Germline CDR1 is SEHNR and CDR2 is FQNEAQ (reference sequence). CDR3 region: CASSFPTSTQETQYF. The CDR3 DNA reads TGTGCCAGCAGCTTCCCCACTAGCACCCAAGAGACCCAGTACTTC.

This clonotype has more than one count but fewer than ten. The chain couples TRBV3-1 to TRBJ1-1; the match to TRBD1 covers 7 bases. Germline lookup yields CDR1 LGHDT and CDR2 YNNKEL (reference sequence). The V gene end was trimmed by 3 bases and the J gene end by 0 bases; junction bases not matched to a gene: 4. The CDR3 has 15 residues. The CDR3 reads CASSQGQNMNTEAFF. The CDR3 DNA reads TGTGCCAGCAGCCAGGGACAGAACATGAACACTGAAGCTTTCTTT.

Ten or more counts support this clonotype. V usage is TRBV7-2 and J usage is TRBJ1-5; TRBD1 might be the D (5 bases). Between the trimmed V and J ends, which lost 5 bases and 6 bases, there was a span of 17 bases. Germline values: CDR1 SGHTA, CDR2 FQGNSA. The CDR3 length is 15 residues. This chain's CDR3 is CASSPEWGIGQPQHF. In DNA, the CDR3 is TGTGCCAGCAGCCCTGAGTGGGGGATTGGTCAGCCCCAGCATTTT.

This clonotype was seen only a few times. V is TRBV6-5 and J is TRBJ2-1; weak D call: TRBD2 (7 bases). Germline V gives CDR1 MNHEY, CDR2 SVGAGI. The ends were cut back, 0 bases at V and 8 bases at J, with 11 bases in the middle. This CDR3 contains 14 residues. The CDR3 bases are TGTGCCAGCAGTTACTCGGGGGGGCAGGATGAGCAGTTCTTC. It encodes CASSYSGGQDEQFF.

This clonotype was detected only a few times. The chain recombines TRBV19 with TRBJ1-1; a weak D match, TRBD1 (6 bases). Germline lookup yields CDR1 LNHDA and CDR2 SQIVND (reference sequence). V shed 3 bases and J shed 12 bases, with 29 bases lying between them. This CDR3 is built from 17 residues. CDR3 amino acids: CASSMTLPDSTEGIPFF. The CDR3 DNA follows: TGTGCCAGTAGTATGACCCTCCCGGACAGCACTGAAGGTATACCTTTCTTT.

A remark on this clonotype: A much more abundant neighbour one base away suggests this may be a read error. The chain combines TRBV12-3 or TRBV12-4 with TRBJ1-4, with TRBD1 matching 11 bases. The CDR3 runs to 15 residues. Here the CDR3 DNA reads TGTGCCAACAGTTTCACAGGACAGGGGGCGAGAAAACTGTTTTTT. This gives the protein CANSFTGQGARKLFF.

The chain has TRBV25-1 and TRBJ1-1; 8 bases fit TRBD1. The J segment lost 6 bases and the V segment lost 4 bases, leaving 4 bases of the junction unmatched. This CDR3 has 13 amino acids. Germline V gene data show CDR1 as MGHDK and CDR2 as SYGVNS. DNA of the CDR3: TGTGCCAGCAGTGGGACAGGGAAGTCTGAAGCTTTCTTT. Protein sequence: CASSGTGKSEAFF.

In this sample, this clonotype turned up many times. The rearrangement joins TRBV7-2 to TRBJ1-2, with D unresolved. Germline V gene sequence: CDR1 SGHTA, CDR2 FQGNSA. This CDR3 spans 13 amino acids. Deletions cut 7 bases from V and 5 bases from J, with 14 bases between. In DNA, the CDR3 is TGTGCCAGCATTCATTCCCTCTCGTATGGCTACACCTTC. This encodes CASIHSLSYGYTF.

As for this clonotype: One end of the junction is discordant with germline, which a read error may explain. The V call is TRBV5-6, the J call TRBJ1-1; D gene ambiguous. There are 15 residues in the CDR3. Germline loops: CDR1 SGHDT, CDR2 YYEEEE. CDR3: CANSPGRAVNTEAFF. DNA of the CDR3: TGTGCCAACAGCCCTGGGAGGGCTGTCAACACTGAAGCTTTCTTT.

The gene calls are TRBV5-6 and TRBJ2-1; D might be TRBD1 or TRBD2, each matching 6 bases. This CDR3 is 13 amino acids long. The V and J ends lost 4 bases and 12 bases respectively, with 17 bases between them. Germline V gene data show CDR1 as SGHDT and CDR2 as YYEEEE. The CDR3 coding sequence is TGTGCCAGCAGCCCGGAGGGGGATAGAGGGCAGTTCTTC. Encoded protein: CASSPEGDRGQFF.

The gene calls are TRBV12-3 or TRBV12-4 and TRBJ2-1, with D possibly matching TRBD2 (5 bases). V was cut by 4 bases and J by 0 bases, with 19 bases left in between. The CDR3 consists of 18 residues. Here the CDR3 DNA reads TGTGCCAGCAGTTCGGAGGACCATCAGACTTACTCCTACAATGAGCAGTTCTTC. Its protein is CASSSEDHQTYSYNEQFF.

This clonotype was counted a few times. The chain joins TRBV7-6 to TRBJ2-1; 15 bases are shared with TRBD2. CDR1 is SGHVS and CDR2 is FNYEAQ in the germline V gene. The CDR3 is 20 residues long. With 0 bases clipped from V and 4 bases from J, the junction kept 10 bases outside the gene matches. The CDR3 protein is CASSLAWPRGLAGGYNEQFF. CDR3 DNA: TGTGCCAGCAGCTTAGCGTGGCCCCGGGGACTAGCGGGGGGATACAATGAGCAGTTCTTC.

This clonotype was recorded at least ten times. The rearrangement links TRBV7-2 to TRBJ2-1; D is uncertain. Trimming removed 1 base from V and 1 base from J, with 14 bases in between. CDR1 is SGHTA and CDR2 is FQGNSA in the germline V gene. CDR3 size: 17 residues. CDR3 amino acids: CASSLDGEVPSYNEQFF. CDR3 in DNA: TGTGCCAGCAGCTTAGATGGAGAGGTACCTTCCTACAATGAGCAGTTCTTC.

This chain links TRBV5-1 with TRBJ1-2; D unresolved. V shed 1 base and J shed 1 base, with 11 bases lying between them. This CDR3 spans 15 amino acids. The germline V gene encodes CDR1 SGHRS and CDR2 YFSETQ. The CDR3, as DNA: TGCGCCAGCAGCTTGAGCGCAAGTTTTAACTATGGCTACACCTTC. Protein: CASSLSASFNYGYTF.

The CDR3 here is CASSYRSNEQFF. The CDR3 DNA reads as TGTGCCAGCAGTTACAGGTCGAATGAGCAGTTCTTC. V usage is TRBV6-5 and J usage is TRBJ2-1; D gene uncertain. This CDR3 has 12 amino acids. Germline V gene lookup returns CDR1 MNHEY and CDR2 SVGAGI. V lost 2 bases, J lost 7 bases, and 6 bases lay in between.

This clonotype was observed a handful of times. J is TRBJ2-4 and V is TRBV7-9, with D possibly being TRBD2 (7 bases). CDR1 SEHNR and CDR2 FQNEAQ come from the germline V gene (reference sequence). This CDR3 has 16 residues. Trimming shortened V by 2 bases and J by 2 bases, and 13 bases separated the two germline ends. CDR3 DNA: TGTGCCAGCAGCTTAAACGGGGGGCTAACCAAAAACATTCAGTACTTC. Translating it yields CASSLNGGLTKNIQYF.

The V and J genes are TRBV2 and TRBJ1-4; D remains ambiguous. The CDR3 is made up of 19 amino acids. The ends were cut back, 0 bases at V and 7 bases at J, with 24 bases in the middle. Germline loops: CDR1 SNHLY, CDR2 FYNNEI. In DNA, the CDR3 is TGTGCCAGCAGTGAAGCGTACCCGACCGGGCAGCGACTGAGTGAAAAACTGTTTTTT. Its translation: CASSEAYPTGQRLSEKLFF.

In this sample, this clonotype turned up a few times. The gene calls are TRBV19 and TRBJ2-1; D remains ambiguous. Trimming removed 0 bases at V and 4 bases at J, with 4 bases between. CDR3 length: 13 residues. CDR1 is LNHDA and CDR2 is SQIVND in the germline V gene (reference sequence). CDR3 sequence reads: CASSIDQYNEQFF. The CDR3 DNA sequence: TGTGCCAGTAGTATAGATCAGTACAATGAGCAGTTCTTC.

The V and J genes are TRBV29-1 and TRBJ2-5, with D tentatively TRBD1 (5 bases). The CDR3 sequence is 13 residues long. Germline assignment: CDR1 SQVTM and CDR2 ANQGSEA. The ends were cut back, 2 bases at V and 5 bases at J, with 12 bases in the middle. In DNA form, the CDR3 reads TGCAGCGTTGAACCAGGGAAATGGGAGACCCAGTACTTC. Its translation: CSVEPGKWETQYF.

This CDR3 is CASSDRGRNTEAFF. The CDR3 nucleotides read TGTGCCAGCAGTGACAGGGGGAGGAACACTGAAGCTTTCTTT. This chain connects TRBV2 to TRBJ1-1; 7 bases align to TRBD1. Per germline, CDR1 SNHLY and CDR2 FYNNEI. The CDR3 consists of 14 residues. V was pared by 3 bases and J by 1 base, with 2 bases of the junction left unmatched.

This clonotype was observed a few times. This chain joins TRBV4-1 and TRBJ2-7; D perhaps matches TRBD1 (5 bases). The V gene's germline CDR1 is MGHRA and CDR2 YSYEKL. V was trimmed by 0 bases and J by 0 bases, leaving 12 bases between them. The CDR3 consists of 16 residues. The CDR3: CASSQEGQGSSYEQYF. The CDR3, as DNA: TGCGCCAGCAGCCAAGAAGGGCAGGGAAGCTCCTACGAGCAGTACTTC.

Ten or more counts support this clonotype. This chain links TRBV5-1 with TRBJ2-1; perhaps TRBD1 as D (6 bases). V gave up 2 bases and J gave up 5 bases, with 14 bases separating them. Germline V gives CDR1 SGHRS, CDR2 YFSETQ. The CDR3 is 15 amino acids. CDR3 coding DNA: TGCGCCAGCAGCTTTGCGGCAGGGGTCCACAATGAGCAGTTCTTC. Protein sequence: CASSFAAGVHNEQFF.

This clonotype was seen at least ten times. The rearrangement links TRBV4-2 to TRBJ2-3, with 13 bases aligning to TRBD2. Germline CDR1 and CDR2: LGHNA and YNFKEQ. The junction had 4 bases not matched to a gene; V was cut back by 3 bases and J by 1 base. The length of the CDR3 is 17 residues. The DNA of the CDR3 is TGTGCCAGCAGCCACGTCACTAGCGGGGGGGGCACAGATACGCAGTATTTT. Translation gives CASSHVTSGGGTDTQYF.

This chain connects TRBV6-2 or TRBV6-3 to TRBJ1-5; D is unclear. The CDR3 is 16 amino acids. CDR1 and CDR2 (germline): MNHEY, SVGEGT. Trimming cost V 6 bases and J 0 bases, with 15 bases left between them. The CDR3 sequence is CASSFTEPYSNQPQHF. The CDR3 DNA reads TGTGCCAGCAGCTTTACAGAGCCGTATAGCAATCAGCCCCAGCATTTT.

The J gene is TRBJ1-2, the V gene TRBV6-2 or TRBV6-3; maybe TRBD1 (5 bases). Germline V gene lookup returns CDR1 MNHEY and CDR2 SVGEGT. The V end was cut by 0 bases, the J end by 8 bases, with 19 bases between. The CDR3 is 16 amino acids. The CDR3 coding sequence is TGTGCCAGCAGTTACTCCGGGTGGAGGGACGTTGGAGGCTACACCTTC. Its protein is CASSYSGWRDVGGYTF.

This chain uses TRBV6-2 or TRBV6-3 with TRBJ2-1; no clear D gene. This CDR3 is 13 amino acids long. Germline loops: CDR1 MNHEY, CDR2 SVGEGT. Trimming left V 8 bases short and J 1 base short, with 9 bases between. In DNA, the CDR3 is TGTGCCAGCGACTCATATTCCTACAATGAGCAGTTCTTC. Its protein product is CASDSYSYNEQFF.

V gene TRBV6-6 combines with J gene TRBJ1-1; perhaps TRBD1 as D (6 bases). Germline V lookup: CDR1 MNHNY, CDR2 SVGAGI (reference sequence). The CDR3 is made up of 11 amino acids. V was trimmed by 6 bases and J by 11 bases, leaving 13 bases between them. The CDR3 DNA reads TGTGCCAGCAGCCCAGGGGTTTGGGCTTTCTTT. As protein: CASSPGVWAFF.

This clonotype occurred many times. The rearrangement uses TRBV7-6 and TRBJ2-3; D unclear. Germline assignment: CDR1 SGHVS and CDR2 FNYEAQ. V lost 5 bases to trimming and J lost 2 bases, with 8 bases between them. CDR3 length: 13 amino acids. The CDR3 here is CASSLDLTDTQYF. The CDR3 nucleotides read TGTGCCAGCAGCCTCGATCTCACAGATACGCAGTATTTT.

In its sample, this clonotype was seen many times. This chain links TRBV6-5 with TRBJ2-5; TRBD2 is a possible D gene (7 bases). This CDR3 is 14 amino acids long. Germline V gene data show CDR1 as MNHEY and CDR2 as SVGAGI. Trimming left V 2 bases short and J 5 bases short, with 12 bases between. The CDR3 DNA sequence: TGTGCCAGCAGTTACGGGGGGGGCCTTGAGACCCAGTACTTC. Its translation is CASSYGGGLETQYF.